The present T cell receptor beta chain was sequenced within a study of T cell responses to AZD1222 COVID-19 vaccine. The table came from immunoSEQ multiplex PCR; TCRdb's copy has only in-frame clones and leaves some out. The top ten hold 9% to 14% of the sample, which has about 84,000 clones, 80% to 90% seen once. For this clone: Antigen unknown.

Second doses at about 4 or about 12 weeks were pooled. Between the trimmed V and J ends, which lost 7 bases and 3 bases, there was a span of 16 bases. CDR3 size: 13 residues. Germline CDR1 SQVTM, CDR2 ANQGSEA. Whole-study findings and limits: Nearly half of unique spike-specific TCRs reportedly avoided B.1.351 and B.1.1.7 mutated regions. Donors skewed white British and female; clonal diversity was possibly underestimated.

The sequencing here drew on peripheral blood, taken 28 days after the second AZD1222 dose. This TCR was recovered from an adult who received the AZD1222 COVID-19 vaccine. The gene calls are TRBV29-1 and TRBJ2-7; perhaps D is TRBD1 or TRBD2 (7 bases each). CDR3: CSAAGQYHYEQYF. CDR3 nucleotides: TGCAGCGCAGCGGGACAGTACCACTACGAGCAGTACTTC.